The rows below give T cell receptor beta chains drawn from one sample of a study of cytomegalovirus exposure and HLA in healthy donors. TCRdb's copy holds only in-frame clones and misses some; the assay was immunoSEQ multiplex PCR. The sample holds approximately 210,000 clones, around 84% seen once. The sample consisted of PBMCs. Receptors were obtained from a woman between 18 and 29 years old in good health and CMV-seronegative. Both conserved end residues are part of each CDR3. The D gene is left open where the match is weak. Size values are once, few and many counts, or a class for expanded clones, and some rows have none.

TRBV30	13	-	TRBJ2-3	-	TGTGCCTCCTCCCCCTCGGGGACAGATACGCAGTATTTT	CASSPSGTDTQYF
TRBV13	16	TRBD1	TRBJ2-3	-	TGTGCCAGCAGCTCTTCGGACAGGGGGTATGGAGATACGCAGTATTTT	CASSSSDRGYGDTQYF
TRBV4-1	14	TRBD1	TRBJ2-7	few	TGCGCCAGCAGCCAAGAGACAGGGCCCTACGAGCAGTACTTC	CASSQETGPYEQYF
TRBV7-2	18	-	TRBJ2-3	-	TGTGCCAGCAGCTTAAGGGGGAAAGGAGAAGGTGTTGCAGATACGCAGTATTTT	CASSLRGKGEGVADTQYF
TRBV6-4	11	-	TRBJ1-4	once	TGTGCCACTAACAGGGACGAAAAACTGTTTTTT	CATNRDEKLFF
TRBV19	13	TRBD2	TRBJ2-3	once	TGTGCCAGTAGGGTAGCGGGGGTGGATACGCAGTATTTT	CASRVAGVDTQYF
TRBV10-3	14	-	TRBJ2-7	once	TGTGCCATCAGTCCCGGACTTCCTGCCTACGAGCAGTACTTC	CAISPGLPAYEQYF
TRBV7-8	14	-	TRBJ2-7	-	TGTGCCAGCAGCTGGGGGGGGCGAGCCTACGAGCAGTACTTC	CASSWGGRAYEQYF
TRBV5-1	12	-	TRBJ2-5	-	TGCGCCAGCAGCCGAGGGGGAGAGACCCAGTACTTC	CASSRGGETQYF
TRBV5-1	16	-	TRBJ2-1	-	TGCGCCAGCAGCGGCGGGACAGCGGCTTCCGTCAATGAGCAGTTCTTC	CASSGGTAASVNEQFF
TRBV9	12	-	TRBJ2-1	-	TGTGCCAGCAGCGCCCTTCACATGGAGCAGTTCTTC	CASSALHMEQFF
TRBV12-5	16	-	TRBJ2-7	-	TGTGCTAGTGCCCAACCCAGGGCAGGGGGGTCCTACGAGCAGTACTTC	CASAQPRAGGSYEQYF
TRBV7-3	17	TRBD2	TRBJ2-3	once	TGTGCCAGCAGCTTAAATTTGCTAGCGGGAGTAGCAGATACGCAGTATTTT	CASSLNLLAGVADTQYF
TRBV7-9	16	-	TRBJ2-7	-	TGTGCCAGCAGCTTAGTAGAGGAATCCGGGGCCTACGAGCAGTACTTC	CASSLVEESGAYEQYF
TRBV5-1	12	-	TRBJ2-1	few	TGCGCCAGCAGCTTGGTAGAGGGTGAGCAGTTCTTC	CASSLVEGEQFF